The 14 T cell receptor beta chains below all came from one sample that was sequenced in a study of patients and donors after allogeneic stem cell transplantation. One entry per CDR3 protein, called by TCRdb with MiXCR from the RT-PCR reads. The data contain approximately 410,000 distinct CDR3 sequences, 16% of them singletons. The specimen sequenced was blood, either unsorted or a sorted T cell fraction (not recorded which). These receptors all stem from a human donor who was either an allogeneic HSCT recipient or a stem cell or donor lymphocyte infusion donor (not recorded which). It is not recorded whose cells these are; they may come from a transplant donor.

This clonotype was seen repeatedly, ten times or more. The chain combines TRBV5-1 with TRBJ2-7; weak D call: TRBD1 (5 bases). V was trimmed by 4 bases and J by 3 bases, leaving 8 bases between them. Germline V gene sequence: CDR1 SGHRS, CDR2 YFSETQ. The CDR3 loop spans 12 amino acids. For the CDR3, the DNA is TGCGCCAGCAGCGCCGACAGCTACGAGCAGTACTTC. Its translation: CASSADSYEQYF.

This clonotype was recorded a few times. The V gene is TRBV6-6, the J gene TRBJ1-1; no firm D call. Germline-derived CDR1 and CDR2 are MNHNY and SVGAGI (reference sequence). This CDR3 contains 13 residues. V lost 0 bases, J lost 6 bases, and 8 bases lay in between. The CDR3 loop reads CASSYSGEPEAFF. CDR3 nucleotide sequence: TGTGCCAGCAGTTACTCTGGGGAACCTGAAGCTTTCTTT.

The rearrangement uses TRBV7-2 and TRBJ2-3; tentatively, D is TRBD2 (6 bases). CDR3 length: 14 amino acids. With 6 bases removed from V and 5 bases from J, the gap between germline ends came to 15 bases. CDR1 and CDR2 (germline): SGHTA, FQGNSA. CDR3 loop: CASRPSVSRDTQYF. Written as DNA, the CDR3 is TGTGCCAGCAGACCTAGCGTTTCTCGAGATACGCAGTATTTT.

The gene calls are TRBV6-1 and TRBJ2-5, with 9 bases matching TRBD2. V lost 6 bases, J lost 1 base, and 9 bases stayed unmatched. Germline CDR1 MNHNS, CDR2 SASEGT. This CDR3 spans 16 amino acids. CDR3 coding DNA: TGTGCCAGCAGGGGTTTAGCGGGAGTGACCCAAGAGACCCAGTACTTC. Translated, it gives CASRGLAGVTQETQYF.

The chain joins TRBV5-6 to TRBJ1-1; 7 positions agree with TRBD1. This CDR3 spans 14 amino acids. V lost 4 bases, J lost 0 bases, and 3 bases stayed unmatched. CDR1 and CDR2 (germline): SGHDT, YYEEEE. The CDR3 loop reads CASSDTGVNTEAFF. The CDR3 DNA reads TGTGCCAGCAGCGACACAGGGGTGAACACTGAAGCTTTCTTT.

The chain carries TRBV5-1 and TRBJ2-1, with D possibly being TRBD2 (7 bases). V was shortened by 6 bases and J by 4 bases, with 11 bases between the two germline ends. Germline V gene data show CDR1 as SGHRS and CDR2 as YFSETQ. The CDR3 is made up of 13 amino acids. The CDR3 DNA is TGCGCCAGCACGGGGGGCGCGTACAATGAGCAGTTCTTC. This encodes CASTGGAYNEQFF.

V is TRBV29-1 and J is TRBJ1-3; 8 bases align to TRBD1. Germline trimming cut 7 bases from V and 0 bases from J; bases unmatched to any gene: 5. The CDR3 sequence is 14 residues long. Germline CDR1 reads SQVTM; CDR2 reads ANQGSEA. CDR3 in amino acids: CSARQGYSGNTIYF. CDR3 nucleotide sequence: TGCAGCGCTCGACAGGGGTACTCTGGAAACACCATATATTTT.

The V and J genes are TRBV5-4 and TRBJ2-2, with D uncertain. The germline V and J ends were trimmed by 4 bases and 6 bases, with 7 bases remaining between them. This CDR3 has 12 amino acids. Germline V gene lookup returns CDR1 SGHNT and CDR2 YYREEE (reference sequence). The CDR3 coding sequence is TGTGCCAGCAGCAGGATCGCCGGGGAGCTGTTTTTT. Protein sequence: CASSRIAGELFF.

The table lists this clonotype with a few counts. The V call is TRBV6-1, the J call TRBJ1-1; D may be TRBD1 (6 bases). Trimming took 6 bases from V and 7 from J, leaving 18 bases between them. Germline CDR1 reads MNHNS; CDR2 reads SASEGT. CDR3 size: 14 residues. The CDR3 DNA is TGTGCCAGCAGCCCCAATCGGGGCAGGGGTGAAGCTTTCTTT. Its protein is CASSPNRGRGEAFF.

The CDR3 DNA is TGTGCCAGCAGCCAAGAAGTAGCGGGGGGGCTCTACAATGAGCAGTTCTTC. This translates into CASSQEVAGGLYNEQFF. The rearrangement joins TRBV3-1 to TRBJ2-1; 11 bases agree with TRBD2. The V segment lost 0 bases and the J segment 3 bases; nucleotides outside the gene matches: 4. The germline CDR1 and CDR2 sequences are LGHDT and YNNKEL (reference sequence). There are 17 residues in the CDR3.

Many counts were recorded for this clonotype. The rearrangement uses TRBV3-1 and TRBJ2-3, with 7 bases matching TRBD2. The J segment lost 1 base and the V segment lost 0 bases, leaving 4 bases of the junction unmatched. The V gene's germline CDR1 is LGHDT and CDR2 YNNKEL (reference sequence). This CDR3 has 16 amino acids. The CDR3 loop reads CASSQDRLAGTDTQYF. As DNA, the CDR3 is TGTGCCAGCAGCCAAGATCGGCTAGCGGGCACAGATACGCAGTATTTT.

This clonotype was counted a few times. V usage is TRBV29-1 and J usage is TRBJ1-3, with 7 positions matching TRBD1. Trimming removed 4 bases from V and 0 bases from J; junction bases left unmatched: 3. The germline V gene has CDR1 SQVTM and CDR2 ANQGSEA. This CDR3 spans 14 amino acids. CDR3 in DNA: TGCAGCGTTGGACAGGGCAGCTCTGGAAACACCATATATTTT. It is translated as CSVGQGSSGNTIYF.

The V and J genes are TRBV6-2 or TRBV6-3 and TRBJ2-2, with D possibly being TRBD1 (6 bases). V lost 5 bases and J lost 5, with 15 bases in between. The CDR3 has 15 amino acids. Germline CDR1 and CDR2: MNHEY and SVGEGT. The CDR3 bases are TGTGCCAGCAGTGGGGACACAGGTGTTACCGGGGAGCTGTTTTTT. Protein: CASSGDTGVTGELFF.

This clonotype was observed at least ten times. This chain joins TRBV3-1 and TRBJ1-3; 7 bases map to TRBD1. This CDR3 contains 13 residues. Germline CDR1 is LGHDT and CDR2 is YNNKEL (reference sequence). V lost 2 bases, J lost 7 bases, and 2 bases stayed unmatched. CDR3 sequence: CASSQQGENTIYF. The CDR3 DNA reads TGTGCCAGCAGCCAACAGGGGGAGAACACCATATATTTT.